The next 2 T cell receptor beta chains were all read from a single sample in a study of spatial heterogeneity in lung cancer. Study-wide results and caveats: It was found that expanded intratumoral alpha and beta TCR counts tracked tumor mutation counts.

Which antigens these TCRs recognize remains unknown. TCRdb recomputed calls from the 5' RACE reads with MiXCR, one row per CDR3 protein. The table has 6,000 to 8,500 distinct CDR3 sequences, less than 15% seen once. Time point in this sample: sample taken at primary tumor resection. Sequencing was performed on lung tumor tissue, taken at surgery. These receptors all come from a male donor with early-stage non-small cell lung cancer.

This clonotype came up many times. This beta chain is a stray read from a library made for alpha chains; its abundance is not meaningful. The chain couples TRBV6-5 to TRBJ2-2; TRBD2 is a possible D gene (5 bases). The CDR3 covers 14 residues. Trimming removed 5 bases from V and 0 bases from J, with 7 bases in between. Germline values: CDR1 MNHEY, CDR2 SVGAGI. The CDR3 DNA is TGTGCCAGCAGTAGCGGTCCGAACACCGGGGAGCTGTTTTTT. Translated: CASSSGPNTGELFF.

There are a few counts of this clonotype. This beta chain is a stray read from a library made for alpha chains; its abundance is not meaningful. This rearrangement joins TRBV6-6 to TRBJ1-6; D might be TRBD1 (6 bases). V lost 6 bases and J 7 bases, leaving 16 bases between the germline ends. The CDR3 has 15 residues. The germline V gene encodes CDR1 MNHNY and CDR2 SVGAGI (reference sequence). CDR3 region: CASSPPITGNSPLHF. The CDR3 nucleotides read TGTGCCAGCAGCCCACCTATAACAGGGAATTCACCCCTCCACTTT.